Here is one TCR beta chain with its context. Antigen unknown. A read error is possible here, since a much larger clone lies one base away. Amplified regions were TCR beta CDR3 sequences from RNA transcripts. RT-PCR in the first round (using the HTBI primer set) targeted the TCR CDR3. TCRdb analysed the multiplex PCR reads with MiXCR anew, one entry per CDR3 protein. There are hundreds of thousands of distinct CDR3 sequences in the sample; roughly a sixth occur only once, and about 16% lies in the top ten. The CDR3 runs 11 residues. The germline V gene has CDR1 GTSNPN and CDR2 SVGIG (reference sequence). This record comes from a study of T cells in Graves' hyperthyroidism and ophthalmopathy. The study, taken as a whole, reports: Ophthalmopathy was predicted by the model a median of approximately 6 months ahead of onset.

The receptor comes from a woman younger than 35 with Graves' ophthalmopathy. Sample: blood. The rearrangement joins TRBV30 to TRBJ2-3; a possible D gene is TRBD1 (5 bases). CDR3 loop: CAWGLTGTQYF. Written as DNA, the CDR3 is TGTGCCTGGGGTCTCACAGGTACGCAGTATTTT.